What follows are 2 T cell receptor beta chains derived from one specimen sequenced in a study of blood T cell repertoires in COVID-19. Sequenced by immunoSEQ multiplex PCR; TCRdb stores in-frame clones only, minus some. Of tens of thousands of clones in the sample, approximately 80% were seen once. Specimen: peripheral blood. All receptors come from a man aged 30-40 years with COVID-19, enrolled during active disease.

The V and J genes are TRBV7-9 and TRBJ1-2; 10 bases match TRBD1. Germline V gene lookup returns CDR1 SEHNR and CDR2 FQNEAQ (reference sequence). Trimming took 4 bases from V and 7 from J; bases not matched to a gene: 3. The CDR3 totals 13 residues. The CDR3 loop reads CASSSRQGAGYTF. CDR3 DNA sequence: TGTGCCAGCAGCTCCCGACAGGGGGCTGGCTACACCTTC.

The J gene is TRBJ1-3, the V gene TRBV19; D gene ambiguous. The germline V and J ends were trimmed by 5 bases and 4 bases, with 6 bases remaining between them. Germline assignment: CDR1 LNHDA and CDR2 SQIVND (reference sequence). This CDR3 region has 12 residues. CDR3 DNA: TGTGCCAGTAGTCCCCAGGGAAACACCATATATTTT. As protein: CASSPQGNTIYF.